These 21 T cell receptor beta chains originate from one sample sequenced in a study of shared clonotypes between healthy human individuals. Repertoires were generated with immunoSEQ multiplex PCR, while TCRdb's copy carries only in-frame clones and drops some. The data show more than 2 million clones, around 95% seen once. The sequenced sample was naive CD4+ T cells sorted from blood. Specified subset: CD45RA+ positively selected. The origin of the receptors is a man in his late teens or twenties in good health.

About this clone: Mismatch with germline at one junction end may stem from a read error. CDR3 sequence reads: CVSSDGTGDTDTQYF. The DNA for the CDR3 is TGCGTCAGCAGTGACGGGACAGGGGACACAGATACGCAGTATTTT. The genes are TRBV10-2 and TRBJ2-3; 10 bases map to TRBD1. The CDR3 is made up of 15 amino acids. Germline CDR1 and CDR2: WSHSY and SAAADI.

In the case of this clone: Other DNA sequences in the same sample also yield this CDR3. The chain couples TRBV9 to TRBJ1-1, with D uncertain. CDR1 SGDLS and CDR2 YYNGEE come from the germline V gene. CDR3 length equals 14 residues. V gave up 2 bases and J gave up 1 base, with 9 bases separating them. CDR3 amino acids: CASSVGWGNTEAFF. In DNA form, the CDR3 reads TGTGCCAGCAGCGTTGGGTGGGGGAACACTGAAGCTTTCTTT.

Details on this clone: In the same sample, other DNA sequences code for this CDR3. The V call is TRBV5-1, the J call TRBJ2-7; the D gene is possibly TRBD2 (6 bases). The CDR3 length is 14 residues. Trimming shortened V by 0 bases and J by 3 bases, and 10 bases separated the two germline ends. CDR1 and CDR2 (germline): SGHRS, YFSETQ. CDR3 amino acids: CASSLDGSLYEQYF. In DNA, the CDR3 is TGCGCCAGCAGCTTGGACGGGAGCCTCTACGAGCAGTACTTC.

This rearrangement joins TRBV27 to TRBJ2-2; D perhaps matches TRBD1 (5 bases). Trimming stripped 2 bases from V and 0 bases from J, with 16 bases between. The V gene's germline CDR1 is MNHEY and CDR2 SMNVEV (reference sequence). There are 18 residues in the CDR3. In DNA form, the CDR3 reads TGTGCCAGCAGTTTAGTCTGGGCAGGGCAAGCGAACACCGGGGAGCTGTTTTTT. Translating it yields CASSLVWAGQANTGELFF.

This clone has just one count. The J gene is TRBJ1-6, the V gene TRBV21-1; whether TRBD1, the table's D call, matches the DNA was not checked. TRBV21-1 is recorded as a pseudogene. The CDR3 has 18 residues. CDR3 in DNA: TGTGCCAGCAGCAAGGGGCCCCGAGAGTGGAACAGGGGATCACCCCTCCACTTT. Amino acid sequence: CASSKGPREWNRGSPLHF.

The chain joins TRBV5-1 to TRBJ2-5; 15 nucleotides match TRBD2. Germline V gene lookup returns CDR1 SGHRS and CDR2 YFSETQ. V lost 4 bases to trimming and J lost 5 bases; unmatched junction nucleotides: 9. The CDR3 contains 17 residues. The CDR3, as DNA: TGCGCCAGCAGCCCGTGGACTAGCGGGGGGGCCGGGGAGACCCAGTACTTC. Amino acids: CASSPWTSGGAGETQYF.

Here the CDR3 reads CATHRGSGNTIYF. The CDR3 DNA reads as TGTGCCACCCACAGGGGTTCTGGAAACACCATATATTTT. The genes are TRBV28 and TRBJ1-3; the match to TRBD1 covers 7 bases. This CDR3 spans 13 amino acids. With 10 bases clipped from V and 1 base from J, the junction kept 4 bases outside the gene matches. CDR1 MDHEN and CDR2 SYDVKM come from the germline V gene.

The chain joins TRBV2 to TRBJ2-5; a possible D gene is TRBD2 (6 bases). V lost 6 bases, J lost 0 bases, and 14 bases lay in between. CDR3 length equals 15 residues. The germline CDR1 and CDR2 sequences are SNHLY and FYNNEI. The CDR3 here is CASSSTGTHQETQYF. The DNA for the CDR3 is TGTGCCAGCAGCTCGACCGGGACTCACCAAGAGACCCAGTACTTC.

The V gene is TRBV2, the J gene TRBJ2-5; D gene ambiguous. CDR3 length: 12 residues. Germline V gene sequence: CDR1 SNHLY, CDR2 FYNNEI. The V and J ends lost 6 bases and 0 bases respectively, with 5 bases between them. CDR3 bases: TGTGCCAGCAGCCAGTACCAAGAGACCCAGTACTTC. It yields the protein CASSQYQETQYF. Based on the CDR3 plus reference TRBV2 and TRBJ2-5, the full variable domain is EPEVTQTPSHQVTQMGQEVILRCVPISNHLYFYWYRQILGQKVEFLVSFYNNEISEKSEIFDDQFSVERPDGSNFTLKIRSTKLEDSAMYFCASSQYQETQYFGPGTRLLVL.

The chain joins TRBV2 to TRBJ1-6, with D perhaps matching TRBD1 (6 bases). Trimming stripped 5 bases from V and 9 bases from J, with 17 bases between. The CDR3 spans 15 residues. Germline lookup yields CDR1 SNHLY and CDR2 FYNNEI. In DNA, the CDR3 is TGTGCCAGCAGTAGGATGGCAGGGGCAAGTTCACCCCTCCACTTT. Residues: CASSRMAGASSPLHF.

The CDR3 DNA reads as TGTGCCAGCACCGAACAGGGATACACTGAAGCTTTCTTT. Its protein is CASTEQGYTEAFF. The chain has TRBV28 and TRBJ1-1; a weak D match, TRBD1 (6 bases). CDR1 and CDR2 from the germline V gene are MDHEN and SYDVKM. CDR3 length: 13 residues. Trimming took off 7 bases at V and 3 bases at J, with 12 bases between the two ends.

The chain uses TRBV5-1 and TRBJ1-4, with TRBD1 matching over 7 bases. With 1 base clipped from V and 2 bases from J, the junction kept 2 bases outside the gene matches. From germline, CDR1 is SGHRS and CDR2 YFSETQ. This CDR3 has 15 residues. The DNA for the CDR3 is TGCGCCAGCAGCTTGCCCAGGGGGACTAATGAAAAACTGTTTTTT. Its translation: CASSLPRGTNEKLFF.

This chain joins TRBV11-3 and TRBJ2-5; D might be TRBD1 or TRBD2, each matching 5 bases. The CDR3 consists of 14 residues. V lost 3 bases and J 4 bases, leaving 12 bases between the germline ends. Germline V lookup: CDR1 SGHNT, CDR2 YENEEA. The CDR3 sequence is CASSFEGPGETQYF. CDR3 nucleotide sequence: TGTGCCAGCAGCTTCGAGGGACCGGGAGAGACCCAGTACTTC.

The rearrangement joins TRBV27 to TRBJ2-3; D possibly corresponds to TRBD1 (6 bases). The length of the CDR3 is 16 residues. Trimming left V 3 bases short and J 1 base short, with 14 bases between. Per germline, CDR1 MNHEY and CDR2 SMNVEV (reference sequence). The CDR3 DNA is TGTGCCAGCAGTTTCGGGCAGGGGACGGGCACAGATACGCAGTATTTT. The encoded protein is CASSFGQGTGTDTQYF.

CDR3 sequence: CASSSTGTGTDTQYF. The CDR3 DNA reads TGCGCCAGCAGCTCGACCGGGACAGGGACAGATACGCAGTATTTT. This chain joins TRBV5-1 and TRBJ2-3, with TRBD1 matching 9 bases. This CDR3 contains 15 residues. CDR1 is SGHRS, CDR2 YFSETQ, per germline. The junction had 5 bases not matched to a gene; V was cut back by 3 bases and J by 3 bases.

This clone was recorded once. The chain uses TRBV11-2 and TRBJ2-5; D not resolved. The CDR3 totals 13 residues. V lost 5 bases, J lost 2 bases, and 9 bases lay in between. Germline CDR1 reads SGHAT; CDR2 reads FQNNGV. In nucleotides, the CDR3 is TGTGCCAGCAGCGTCGGACCACAAGAGACCCAGTACTTC. Its protein is CASSVGPQETQYF.

The J gene is TRBJ1-4, the V gene TRBV11-2; the match to TRBD1 covers 10 bases. The CDR3 length is 15 residues. Germline values: CDR1 SGHAT, CDR2 FQNNGV. The trim removed 1 base at V and 5 bases at J, leaving 1 base unmatched. CDR3 sequence: CASSLVDRGNEKLFF. In DNA form, the CDR3 reads TGTGCCAGCAGCTTAGTGGACAGGGGGAATGAAAAACTGTTTTTT.

Comments on this clone: This specimen includes other DNA sequences encoding the same CDR3. This sequence joins TRBV10-3 and TRBJ1-5; D is unclear. Between the trimmed V and J ends, which lost 6 bases and 2 bases, there was a span of 8 bases. The CDR3 runs to 13 residues. In germline, CDR1 is ENHRY, CDR2 SYGVKD. The DNA for the CDR3 is TGTGCCATCAGCGAAGATCGCAATCAGCCCCAGCATTTT. Translating gives CAISEDRNQPQHF.

V usage is TRBV7-2 and J usage is TRBJ2-7, with no clear D. The length of the CDR3 is 15 residues. V was shortened by 2 bases and J by 3 bases, with 14 bases between the two germline ends. CDR1 and CDR2 from the germline V gene are SGHTA and FQGNSA. CDR3 amino acids: CASSLKFGPDYEQYF. CDR3 DNA: TGTGCCAGCAGCTTAAAGTTTGGACCAGACTACGAGCAGTACTTC.

The CDR3 coding sequence is TGTGCCAGCAGCTTAGGGTACCGACCCTACGAGCAGTACTTC. This encodes CASSLGYRPYEQYF. The V gene is TRBV11-2, the J gene TRBJ2-7, with D uncertain. The CDR3 contains 14 residues. Trimming left V 1 base short and J 2 bases short, with 9 bases between. Germline assignment: CDR1 SGHAT and CDR2 FQNNGV.

The gene calls are TRBV5-8 and TRBJ2-7, with 16 bases identical to TRBD2. V shed 3 bases and J 2 bases; nucleotides not matched to a gene: 5. CDR3 size: 17 residues. Germline CDR1 is SGHTS and CDR2 is YDEGEE. CDR3 DNA: TGTGCCAGCAGCTGGTCCGGGACTAGCGGGAGGGCCTACGAGCAGTACTTC. Translating gives CASSWSGTSGRAYEQYF.